Shown below are 23 T cell receptor beta chains from a single sample sequenced in a study of vaccination and CD4 T cells after COVID-19. TCRdb passed the PCR reads through MiXCR, listing each CDR3 protein once. The sample has approximately 29,000 distinct CDR3 sequences, about half seen once. Time point described: late sampling 161 to 241 days after vaccination in a few convalescent patients. Here the sequenced sample was CD4+ T cells from blood, taken about 7 months after SARS-CoV-2 vaccination. The source is a human donor who had recovered from COVID-19.

The table lists this clonotype with a few counts. At one end, the junction sequence differs from germline, possibly due to a read error. The J gene is TRBJ2-5, the V gene TRBV15; D is ambiguous. CDR1 and CDR2 from the germline V gene are LNHNV and YYDKDF (reference sequence). The CDR3 loop spans 16 amino acids. CDR3 loop: CATSSEFRAQQGTQYF. Written as DNA, the CDR3 is TGTGCCACCAGCAGTGAATTTCGGGCCCAACAAGGGACCCAGTACTTC.

This rearrangement joins TRBV6-2 or TRBV6-3 to TRBJ2-5; D is unclear. V gave up 7 bases and J gave up 5 bases, with 11 bases separating them. CDR3 length equals 12 residues. The germline V gene has CDR1 MNHEY and CDR2 SVGEGT. The CDR3 DNA is TGTGCCAGCATAAATCAGGAGGAGACCCAGTACTTC. Its translation: CASINQEETQYF.

The chain uses TRBV25-1 and TRBJ2-3; 13 bases are shared with TRBD2. This CDR3 has 17 residues. V dropped 5 bases and J dropped 3; count of bases not matched to a gene: 8. Per germline, CDR1 MGHDK and CDR2 SYGVNS. The CDR3: CASSRGTSGIGTDTQYF. The CDR3 region has the DNA TGTGCCAGCAGTAGAGGGACTAGCGGGATAGGGACAGATACGCAGTATTTT.

The chain is built from TRBV6-5 and TRBJ2-3, with unresolved D. This CDR3 has 15 residues. Trimming pared 2 bases from V and 1 base from J, leaving 10 bases between. From germline, CDR1 is MNHEY and CDR2 SVGAGI. The CDR3 coding sequence is TGTGCCAGCAGTTACGGACCTATAGGCACAGATACGCAGTATTTT. This translates into CASSYGPIGTDTQYF.

The V gene is TRBV6-1, the J gene TRBJ1-5, with D possibly matching TRBD1 (6 bases). Germline V gene data show CDR1 as MNHNS and CDR2 as SASEGT. V dropped 2 bases and J dropped 3 bases, with 14 bases sitting between them. The CDR3 length is 16 residues. CDR3 nucleotide sequence: TGTGCCAGCAGTGAATTTGGGGGGCAAACCAATCAGCCCCAGCATTTT. Encoded protein: CASSEFGGQTNQPQHF.

The CDR3 region has the DNA TGTGCCAGCAGCCCCACAGGTAATGAGCAGTTCTTC. Translation: CASSPTGNEQFF. The J gene is TRBJ2-1, the V gene TRBV7-6, with D perhaps TRBD1 (5 bases). Germline values: CDR1 SGHVS, CDR2 FNYEAQ. V lost 5 bases, J lost 7 bases, and 9 bases lay in between. This CDR3 region has 12 residues.

This clonotype came up a few times. This chain links TRBV4-1 with TRBJ2-5; 15 positions agree with TRBD2. V was clipped by 4 bases and J by 0 bases; unmatched bases: 3. Germline values: CDR1 MGHRA, CDR2 YSYEKL. The CDR3 runs 17 residues. The CDR3, as DNA: TGCGCCAGCAGCCCAGGGACTAGCGGGAGGTACCAAGAGACCCAGTACTTC. This translates into CASSPGTSGRYQETQYF.

This clonotype was counted a few times. The chain employs TRBV7-9 and TRBJ2-5; D is undetermined. Trimming removed 1 base from V and 1 base from J, with 7 bases in between. CDR1 and CDR2 from the germline V gene are SEHNR and FQNEAQ (reference sequence). There are 14 residues in the CDR3. The CDR3 protein is CASSLVQTQETQYF. The CDR3, as DNA: TGTGCCAGCAGCTTAGTACAGACCCAAGAGACCCAGTACTTC.

There are a few counts of this clonotype. This chain links TRBV10-3 with TRBJ2-2; D gene ambiguous. Germline V lookup: CDR1 ENHRY, CDR2 SYGVKD. The CDR3 totals 12 residues. Between the trimmed V and J ends, which lost 6 bases and 5 bases, there was a span of 7 bases. The CDR3 is CAIRLGTGELFF. CDR3 in DNA: TGTGCCATCAGGCTAGGGACCGGGGAGCTGTTTTTT.

This clonotype was seen a few times. This rearrangement joins TRBV7-2 to TRBJ2-7, with D possibly matching TRBD2 (5 bases). CDR1 and CDR2 from the germline V gene are SGHTA and FQGNSA. The V gene lost 1 base and the J gene lost 1 base, with 11 bases spanning the gap. This CDR3 spans 15 amino acids. The CDR3 DNA reads TGTGCCAGCAGCTTAGGAGCTAGCAAGTCCTACGAGCAGTACTTC. Translation gives CASSLGASKSYEQYF.

This clonotype came up a few times. The genes are TRBV20-1 and TRBJ2-3, with 8 nucleotides matching TRBD2. Trimming cost V 2 bases and J 6 bases; bases outside gene matches: 10. Germline V gives CDR1 DFQATT, CDR2 SNEGSKA (reference sequence). The CDR3 is 15 amino acids. The CDR3 loop is CSARTGGLFGDTQYF. CDR3 DNA: TGCAGTGCTAGAACGGGGGGGCTGTTCGGGGATACGCAGTATTTT.

This clonotype was recorded once. V usage is TRBV27 and J usage is TRBJ2-2; D possibly corresponds to TRBD2 (5 bases). Germline CDR1 MNHEY, CDR2 SMNVEV (reference sequence). The V end was cut by 7 bases, the J end by 1 base, with 10 bases between. CDR3 length: 14 residues. The DNA of the CDR3 is TGTGCCAGCATGTTAGCGCTGAACACCGGGGAGCTGTTTTTT. Translating gives CASMLALNTGELFF.

This chain links TRBV7-9 with TRBJ2-2; unclear D gene. Germline V CDR1 and CDR2: SEHNR, FQNEAQ (reference sequence). The CDR3 is 13 amino acids. V shed 3 bases and J shed 3 bases, with 5 bases lying between them. The CDR3 sequence is CASSFYYTGELFF. The DNA of the CDR3 is TGTGCCAGCAGCTTTTATTACACCGGGGAGCTGTTTTTT.

The chain is built from TRBV20-1 and TRBJ2-7; maybe TRBD1 (5 bases). This CDR3 region has 15 residues. Between the trimmed V and J ends, which lost 6 bases and 0 bases, there was a span of 18 bases. The germline CDR1 and CDR2 sequences are DFQATT and SNEGSKA (reference sequence). CDR3 sequence reads: CSAKTPTAPSYEQYF. The CDR3 nucleotides read TGCAGTGCCAAAACCCCGACAGCGCCCTCCTACGAGCAGTACTTC.

This CDR3 is CASSLSGLAETQYF. In DNA, the CDR3 is TGTGCCAGCAGCTTAAGCGGGCTAGCTGAGACCCAGTACTTC. The chain combines TRBV7-2 with TRBJ2-5; D perhaps matches TRBD2 (6 bases). Germline V gives CDR1 SGHTA, CDR2 FQGNSA. V shed 2 bases and J shed 5 bases, with 12 bases lying between them. This CDR3 comprises 14 residues.

As DNA, the CDR3 is TGCAGTGCTAGAGATGCGGCTAGCGCCTCTGGGGCCAACGTCCTGACTTTC. Encoded protein: CSARDAASASGANVLTF. The V call is TRBV20-1, the J call TRBJ2-6; tentatively, D is TRBD2 (6 bases). This CDR3 comprises 17 residues. Germline loops: CDR1 DFQATT, CDR2 SNEGSKA (reference sequence). Trimming pared 0 bases from V and 0 bases from J, leaving 12 bases between.

This clonotype was seen only once. V is TRBV28 and J is TRBJ2-3; TRBD1 aligns across 10 bases. Looked up from germline, CDR1 is MDHEN and CDR2 is SYDVKM. V was pared by 6 bases and J by 4 bases, with 10 bases of the junction left unmatched. The CDR3 totals 16 residues. The chain's CDR3 is CASSPGTGAGADTQYF. CDR3 coding DNA: TGTGCCAGCAGCCCCGGGACAGGGGCCGGGGCAGATACGCAGTATTTT.

The rearrangement uses TRBV20-1 and TRBJ1-5; D possibly corresponds to TRBD1 (5 bases). Looked up from germline, CDR1 is DFQATT and CDR2 is SNEGSKA (reference sequence). Deletions cut 0 bases from V and 5 bases from J, with 17 bases between. CDR3 length: 16 amino acids. CDR3 amino acids: CSARDSRGKGDQPQHF. The CDR3 DNA is TGCAGTGCTAGAGACTCACGGGGGAAAGGAGATCAGCCCCAGCATTTT.

The gene calls are TRBV2 and TRBJ2-3, with 9 bases identical to TRBD2. The CDR3 is 15 residues long. CDR1 is SNHLY, CDR2 FYNNEI, per germline. Trimming took 3 bases from V and 3 from J; bases not matched to a gene: 4. The CDR3 bases are TGTGCCAGCAGTGATTGGCGGGAGGGGACAGATACGCAGTATTTT. Its protein product is CASSDWREGTDTQYF.

A few counts support this clonotype. The chain is built from TRBV20-1 and TRBJ2-7, with TRBD2 matching over 7 bases. Trimming at V came to 6 bases and at J to 0 bases, leaving 14 bases not matched to a gene. The CDR3 spans 16 residues. Germline V gene data show CDR1 as DFQATT and CDR2 as SNEGSKA (reference sequence). CDR3 protein: CSAPGGGRASSYEQYF. CDR3 DNA: TGCAGTGCCCCCGGTGGGGGGAGGGCGAGCTCCTACGAGCAGTACTTC.

This rearrangement joins TRBV2 to TRBJ1-5, with TRBD1 identical over 8 bases. CDR3 length: 14 amino acids. CDR1 is SNHLY and CDR2 is FYNNEI in the germline V gene. Germline trimming cut 4 bases from V and 11 bases from J; bases unmatched to any gene: 10. The CDR3, as DNA: TGTGCCAGCAGTGCGGACAGGGCGGCGGGGTCCCAGCATTTT. Protein product: CASSADRAAGSQHF. The full variable domain, with the rest looked up from reference TRBV2 and TRBJ1-5, is EPEVTQTPSHQVTQMGQEVILRCVPISNHLYFYWYRQILGQKVEFLVSFYNNEISEKSEIFDDQFSVERPDGSNFTLKIRSTKLEDSAMYFCASSADRAAGSQHFGDGTRLSIL.

CDR3 protein: CASSLMGESGGSSYNEQFF. DNA for the CDR3: TGTGCCAGCAGCTTAATGGGGGAGAGCGGGGGAAGCTCCTACAATGAGCAGTTCTTC. The J gene is TRBJ2-1, the V gene TRBV7-6, with 8 bases that match TRBD2. The CDR3 runs 19 residues. The germline CDR1 and CDR2 sequences are SGHVS and FNYEAQ. With 2 bases clipped from V and 0 bases from J, the junction kept 12 bases outside the gene matches.

The chain uses TRBV20-1 and TRBJ1-2, with D maybe TRBD1 (6 bases). Germline V CDR1 and CDR2: DFQATT, SNEGSKA (reference sequence). Trimming removed 6 bases at V and 4 bases at J, with 15 bases between. The CDR3 is 13 amino acids. The CDR3 loop is CSAPAGGGYGYTF. The CDR3 DNA reads as TGCAGTGCCCCGGCGGGGGGCGGCTATGGCTACACCTTC.